This T cell receptor beta chain was identified during a study of T cells in Graves' hyperthyroidism and ophthalmopathy. RNA transcripts gave rise to amplified TCR beta CDR3 regions. The HTBI set primed first-round TCR CDR3 RT-PCR. TCRdb independently ran MiXCR on the multiplex PCR reads; one entry per CDR3 protein. The profile shows about 480,000 distinct CDR3 sequences, 13% to 15% of them singletons. The V gene's germline CDR1 is DFQATT and CDR2 SNEGSKA (reference sequence). The CDR3 length is 16 residues. V lost 3 bases to trimming and J lost 5 bases, with 21 bases between them. Sequencing used blood. The J gene is TRBJ2-3, the V gene TRBV20-1; possibly TRBD1 for D (5 bases). This TCR derives from a woman between 18 and 29 years old with Graves' hyperthyroidism. CDR3: CSASSPSPGKLDTQYF. The CDR3 DNA reads TGCAGTGCTAGCTCCCCCTCCCCAGGGAAATTAGATACGCAGTATTTT.